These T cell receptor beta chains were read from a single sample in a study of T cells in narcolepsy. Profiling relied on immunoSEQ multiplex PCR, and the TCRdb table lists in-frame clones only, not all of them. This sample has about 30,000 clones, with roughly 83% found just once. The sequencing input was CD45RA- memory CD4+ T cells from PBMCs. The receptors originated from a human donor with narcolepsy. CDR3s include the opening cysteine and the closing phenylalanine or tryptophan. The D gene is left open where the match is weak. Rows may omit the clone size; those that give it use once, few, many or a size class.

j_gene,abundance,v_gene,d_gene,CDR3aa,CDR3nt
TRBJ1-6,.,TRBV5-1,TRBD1,CASSRTGENSPLHF,TGCGCCAGCAGCCGAACAGGGGAGAATTCACCCCTCCACTTT
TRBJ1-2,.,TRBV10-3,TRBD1,CAISGTGTDYGYTF,TGTGCCATCAGTGGAACCGGGACAGACTATGGCTACACCTTC
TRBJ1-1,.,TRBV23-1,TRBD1,CASSHSDRGNTEAFF,TGCGCCAGCAGTCATTCAGACAGGGGCAACACTGAAGCTTTCTTT
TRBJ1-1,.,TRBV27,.,CASRDSQMNTEAFF,TGTGCCAGCAGGGACTCTCAAATGAACACTGAAGCTTTCTTT
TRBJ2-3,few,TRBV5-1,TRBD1,CASSSSDRGTDTQYF,TGCGCCAGCAGCTCGAGTGACAGGGGCACAGATACGCAGTATTTT
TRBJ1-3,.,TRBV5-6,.,CASSYLEAGNTIYF,TGTGCCAGCAGCTATCTCGAGGCTGGAAACACCATATATTTT
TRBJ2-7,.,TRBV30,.,CAWSVSSPYEQYF,TGTGCCTGGAGTGTATCCTCCCCCTACGAGCAGTACTTC
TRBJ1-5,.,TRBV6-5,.,CASARTRIQPQHF,TGTGCCAGCGCACGCACGAGGATTCAGCCCCAGCATTTT
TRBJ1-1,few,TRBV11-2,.,CASRAWGREDEAFF,TGTGCCAGCAGGGCTTGGGGGCGCGAGGACGAAGCTTTCTTT
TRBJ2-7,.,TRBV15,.,CATSRDRGSLALEQYF,TGTGCCACCAGCAGAGATCGGGGCTCGTTGGCTCTCGAGCAGTACTTC
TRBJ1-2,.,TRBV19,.,CATREGYGYTF,TGTGCCACACGGGAGGGCTATGGCTACACCTTC
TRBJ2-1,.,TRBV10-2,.,CASSERAGVNEQFF,TGCGCCAGCAGTGAGCGGGCAGGGGTTAATGAGCAGTTCTTC
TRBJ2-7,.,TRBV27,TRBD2,CASSGASGRVHEQYF,TGTGCCAGCAGTGGGGCCAGCGGGAGGGTCCACGAGCAGTACTTC
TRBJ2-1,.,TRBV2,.,CASKLTMTWDEQFF,TGTGCCAGCAAGTTGACTATGACGTGGGATGAGCAGTTCTTC
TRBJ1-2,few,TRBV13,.,CASSLDSGLRGGYTF,TGTGCCAGCAGCCTTGATTCGGGGTTAAGAGGGGGCTACACCTTC
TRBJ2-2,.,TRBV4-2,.,CASSQGRVVTGELFF,TGTGCCAGCAGCCAAGGCAGGGTAGTCACCGGGGAGCTGTTTTTT
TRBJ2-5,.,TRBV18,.,CASSPRQSRQTQYF,TGTGCCAGCTCACCACGGCAGTCAAGGCAGACCCAGTACTTC
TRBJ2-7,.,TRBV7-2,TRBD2,CASSLGGGRHYEQYF,TGTGCCAGCAGCTTAGGGGGCGGGAGGCACTACGAGCAGTACTTC
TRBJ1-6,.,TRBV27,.,CASSSPQGSGSPLHF,TGTGCCAGCAGTTCCCCCCAGGGGTCCGGGTCACCCCTCCACTTT
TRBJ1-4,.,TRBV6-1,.,CAVGGSNEKLFF,TGTGCCGTCGGAGGGAGTAATGAAAAACTGTTTTTT
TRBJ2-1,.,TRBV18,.,CASSPDGSGLSYNEQFF,TGTGCCAGCTCACCAGATGGGAGCGGCCTCTCCTACAATGAGCAGTTCTTC
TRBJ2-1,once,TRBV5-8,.,CASSLLQIANSYNEQFF,TGTGCCAGCAGCTTGTTGCAGATAGCTAACTCCTACAATGAGCAGTTCTTC
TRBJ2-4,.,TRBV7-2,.,CASRPGSGARNIQYF,TGTGCCAGCAGGCCGGGGTCCGGGGCAAGAAACATTCAGTACTTC
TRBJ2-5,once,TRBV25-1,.,CASSVTGTETQYF,TGTGCCAGCAGTGTGACAGGGACTGAGACCCAGTACTTC
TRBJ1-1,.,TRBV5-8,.,CASSITGGVAFF,TGTGCCAGCAGCATCACGGGGGGCGTAGCTTTCTTT
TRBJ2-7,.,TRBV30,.,CAWSHGSYEQYF,TGTGCCTGGAGTCACGGATCCTACGAGCAGTACTTC
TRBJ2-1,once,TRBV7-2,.,CASSLNALDNEQFF,TGTGCCAGCAGCTTAAACGCCCTTGACAATGAGCAGTTCTTC
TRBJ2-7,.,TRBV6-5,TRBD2,CASSRGLAGNYEQYF,TGTGCCAGCAGCCGCGGACTAGCGGGGAACTACGAGCAGTACTTC
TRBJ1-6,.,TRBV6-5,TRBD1,CASSRKGQGSPLHF,TGTGCCAGCAGTCGAAAGGGACAGGGATCACCCCTCCACTTT
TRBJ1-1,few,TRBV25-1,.,CASSELGSEAFF,TGTGCCAGCAGTGAATTGGGCTCTGAAGCTTTCTTT
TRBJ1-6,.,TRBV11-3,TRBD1,CASSFDRAASPLHF,TGTGCCAGCAGCTTCGACAGGGCTGCTTCACCCCTCCACTTT
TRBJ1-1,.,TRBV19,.,CASSIRAVAEAFF,TGTGCCAGTAGTATTAGAGCGGTTGCTGAAGCTTTCTTT
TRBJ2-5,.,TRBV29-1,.,CSVSTGPAGETQYF,TGCAGCGTCTCGACAGGTCCCGCGGGGGAGACCCAGTACTTC
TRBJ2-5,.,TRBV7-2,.,CASSSATGAMETQYF,TGTGCCAGCAGCTCCGCGACTGGCGCCATGGAGACCCAGTACTTC
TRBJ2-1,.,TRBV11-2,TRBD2,CASRITGTSGNEQFF,TGTGCCAGCAGAATAACCGGGACTAGCGGTAATGAGCAGTTCTTC
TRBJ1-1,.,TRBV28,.,CASSLTPGRSPGAFF,TGTGCCAGCAGTTTAACCCCGGGAAGGTCCCCGGGAGCTTTCTTT
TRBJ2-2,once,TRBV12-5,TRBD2,CASGFIGLAGGGTGELFF,TGTGCTAGTGGTTTCATCGGACTAGCGGGAGGAGGTACCGGGGAGCTGTTTTTT
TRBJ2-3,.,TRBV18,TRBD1,CASTSEGQGNTDTQYF,TGTGCCAGCACATCGGAGGGACAGGGGAACACAGATACGCAGTATTTT
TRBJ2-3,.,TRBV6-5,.,CASSTTATGTQYF,TGTGCCAGTTCTACTACCGCAACTGGTACGCAGTATTTT
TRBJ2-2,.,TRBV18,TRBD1,CASSSLKTGGTGELFF,TGTGCCAGCTCGAGTTTGAAGACAGGGGGCACCGGGGAGCTGTTTTTT
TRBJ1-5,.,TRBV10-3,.,CAISESGGNQPQHF,TGTGCCATCAGTGAGTCTGGGGGGAATCAGCCCCAGCATTTT